Listed here is a single T cell receptor (beta chain). What it recognizes is unknown. V was clipped by 5 bases and J by 2 bases, with 9 bases between them. Germline CDR1 is MNHEY and CDR2 is SMNVEV (reference sequence). The CDR3 is 14 amino acids. The data stem from a study of T cell responses to AZD1222 COVID-19 vaccine. Study context: The study pooled second doses at about 4 or about 12 weeks. Study-wide results and caveats: None of the repertoires were sampled until the peak T cell response had passed.

The assay was immunoSEQ multiplex PCR, and TCRdb's table has in-frame clones only and misses some. Of 120,000 or so clones in the sample, 85% to 90% were seen once. The material was peripheral blood, obtained on day 0 of AZD1222 vaccination. This TCR was sampled from an adult in good health. V is TRBV27 and J is TRBJ1-4; D is ambiguous. The CDR3 reads CASSRGVTNEKLFF. CDR3 in DNA: TGTGCCAGCAGTCGCGGGGTGACTAATGAAAAACTGTTTTTT.